These T cell receptor beta chains were read from a single sample in a study of blood T cell repertoires in COVID-19. Only in-frame clones appear in the TCRdb table, and some are missing; sequencing was by immunoSEQ multiplex PCR. Here the sample spans 300,000 to 400,000 clones, about 85% being singletons. Sequencing input: PBMCs or T cells enriched from blood (not recorded which). The origin of the receptors is a woman younger than 45 who had been exposed to COVID-19. CDR3s include the opening cysteine and the closing phenylalanine or tryptophan. A D gene is named only where the DNA matches it firmly. Not all rows give a size; the values are once, few, many and, for expanded clones, a class.

clone_size: once
j_call: TRBJ1-1
v_call: TRBV29-1
d_call: .
cdr3_aa: CSVEGADLNTEAFF
cdr3_nt: TGCAGCGTTGAAGGGGCGGACTTGAACACTGAAGCTTTCTTT

clone_size: .
j_call: TRBJ1-2
v_call: TRBV10-3
d_call: .
cdr3_aa: CAITDSGTLNNYGYTF
cdr3_nt: TGTGCCATCACCGATTCGGGGACACTTAATAACTATGGCTACACCTTC

clone_size: .
j_call: TRBJ1-2
v_call: TRBV9
d_call: .
cdr3_aa: CASSLIDSPYGYTF
cdr3_nt: TGTGCCAGCAGCCTAATAGACAGCCCCTATGGCTACACCTTC

clone_size: .
j_call: TRBJ2-1
v_call: TRBV28
d_call: .
cdr3_aa: CASSYYNEQFF
cdr3_nt: TGTGCCAGCTCCTATTACAATGAGCAGTTCTTC

clone_size: .
j_call: TRBJ1-2
v_call: TRBV19
d_call: .
cdr3_aa: CASSMTGVPYGYTF
cdr3_nt: TGTGCCAGTAGTATGACAGGAGTACCCTATGGCTACACCTTC

clone_size: .
j_call: TRBJ2-1
v_call: TRBV9
d_call: .
cdr3_aa: CASSENTISSYNEQFF
cdr3_nt: TGTGCCAGCAGCGAAAATACTATAAGCTCCTACAATGAGCAGTTCTTC

clone_size: .
j_call: TRBJ1-4
v_call: TRBV4-3
d_call: .
cdr3_aa: CASSSQRANEKLFF
cdr3_nt: TGCGCCAGCAGCTCTCAGCGGGCTAATGAAAAACTGTTTTTT

clone_size: .
j_call: TRBJ2-3
v_call: TRBV5-1
d_call: TRBD1
cdr3_aa: CASSSRQGETDTQYF
cdr3_nt: TGCGCCAGCAGCTCACGACAGGGGGAGACAGATACGCAGTATTTT

clone_size: .
j_call: TRBJ2-1
v_call: TRBV7-3
d_call: TRBD2
cdr3_aa: CASSLGLAGNEQFF
cdr3_nt: TGTGCCAGCAGCTTAGGGCTAGCGGGAAATGAGCAGTTCTTC

clone_size: .
j_call: TRBJ2-5
v_call: TRBV25-1
d_call: TRBD2
cdr3_aa: CASSGTSGGAGTQYF
cdr3_nt: TGTGCCAGCTCCGGGACTAGCGGGGGGGCCGGGACCCAGTACTTC

clone_size: .
j_call: TRBJ2-7
v_call: TRBV6-5
d_call: .
cdr3_aa: CASSYGTEQYF
cdr3_nt: TGTGCCAGCAGTTACGGGACAGAGCAGTACTTC